This T cell receptor beta chain emerged from a study of T cells after yellow fever vaccination. The overall study: The SMART-Seq v4 Ultra Low Input method served to prepare the low-cell-number fractions. Findings and limits, study-wide: Researchers noted that a small share of clonotypes showed up in both CD4 and CD8 compartments. Vaccine-responding clonotypes were almost all undetectable in sorted memory subsets on day 0.

This clonotype was seen repeatedly, ten times or more. The CDR3 is 14 residues long. V dropped 4 bases and J dropped 0 bases, with 9 bases sitting between them. Germline lookup yields CDR1 LGHNA and CDR2 YSLEER. By 5'RACE template switching, TCR cDNA was produced, with a universal primer site and UMIs added in the process. A single record per CDR3 protein comes from TCRdb applying MiXCR to the 5' RACE reads. The table lists tens of thousands of distinct CDR3 sequences, about 3.2% of them singletons, with approximately 0.96% in the top ten. This TCR was recovered from a man between 18 and 29 years old who received the YFV17D yellow fever vaccine. The J gene is TRBJ2-5, the V gene TRBV4-3; D gene uncertain. Specimen: PBMCs, either bulk or a sorted T-cell subset (CD4+, CD8+, memory, or dextramer-sorted; not recorded which), collected 35 to 50 days after the first yellow fever vaccination. This chain's CDR3 is CASSLNAYQETQYF. The CDR3 DNA reads TGCGCCAGCAGCCTAAATGCGTACCAAGAGACCCAGTACTTC.